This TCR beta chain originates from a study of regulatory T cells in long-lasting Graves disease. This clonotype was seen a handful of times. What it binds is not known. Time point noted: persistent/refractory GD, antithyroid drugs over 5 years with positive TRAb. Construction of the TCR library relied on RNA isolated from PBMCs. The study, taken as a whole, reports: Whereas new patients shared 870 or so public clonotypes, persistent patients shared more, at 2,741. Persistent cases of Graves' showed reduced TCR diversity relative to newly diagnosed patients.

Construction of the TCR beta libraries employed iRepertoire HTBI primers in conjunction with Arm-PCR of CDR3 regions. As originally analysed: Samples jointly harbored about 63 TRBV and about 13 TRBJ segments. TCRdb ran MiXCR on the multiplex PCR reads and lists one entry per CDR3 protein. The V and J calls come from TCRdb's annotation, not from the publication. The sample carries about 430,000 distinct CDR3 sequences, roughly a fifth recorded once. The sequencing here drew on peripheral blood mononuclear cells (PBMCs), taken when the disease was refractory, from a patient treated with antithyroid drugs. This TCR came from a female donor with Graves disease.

Here the CDR3 DNA reads TGTGCCAGCAGCTTTAGCGGGAGGGCCGGTACAGATACGCAGTATTTT. It codes for CASSFSGRAGTDTQYF. The chain carries TRBV5-4 and TRBJ2-3, with TRBD2 matching 11 bases. Trimming took 2 bases from V and 3 from J; bases not matched to a gene: 5. Germline V gene sequence: CDR1 SGHNT, CDR2 YYREEE (reference sequence). The CDR3 is 16 amino acids.